This passage covers 17 T cell receptor beta chains from one sample sequenced in a study of blood T cell repertoires in COVID-19 (dated by TCRdb to about 2020). Library generation was performed with the immunoSEQ multiplex PCR assay. This is the immuneACCESS table as TCRdb keeps it, with only in-frame sequences that have V and J called. A part of the clones is gone; compared with another copy, unresolved V genes explain less than half, and the rest is unexplained. In all, the sample holds 230,000 or so clones, and around four fifths of those were seen once. The ten most abundant clones make up roughly 8.6% of the sample. Sequencing was performed on peripheral blood. The receptors come from a man aged 40-49 years with active or convalescent COVID-19.

V and J are TRBV12-3 or TRBV12-4 and TRBJ2-7; D is uncertain. The length of the CDR3 is 13 residues. Trimming took off 7 bases at V and 7 bases at J, with 17 bases between the two ends. The CDR3 DNA sequence: TGTGCCAGCACCTCTGCTAGGCAAGATGAGCAGTACTTC. It is translated as CASTSARQDEQYF.

The rearrangement links TRBV7-9 to TRBJ1-5; 7 bases are a match to TRBD1. V dropped 9 bases and J dropped 4; count of bases not matched to a gene: 3. Germline V CDR1 and CDR2: SEHNR, FQNEAQ (reference sequence). There are 12 residues in the CDR3. CDR3 amino acids: CASTTGNQPQHF. The DNA of the CDR3 is TGTGCCAGTACGACAGGGAATCAGCCCCAGCATTTT.

The table lists this clone with a few counts. V is TRBV27 and J is TRBJ2-7, with 12 bases identical to TRBD1. The germline CDR1 and CDR2 sequences are MNHEY and SMNVEV (reference sequence). This CDR3 region has 15 residues. J gave up 6 bases and V 3 bases, and 6 bases lay outside the gene matches. CDR3: CASSFIGTGGAEQYF. DNA for the CDR3: TGTGCCAGCAGTTTCATCGGGACAGGGGGCGCCGAGCAGTACTTC.

The J gene is TRBJ2-2, the V gene TRBV5-1, with D perhaps TRBD2 (6 bases). CDR3 length: 17 residues. V was cut by 0 bases and J by 4 bases, with 16 bases left in between. CDR1 and CDR2 from the germline V gene are SGHRS and YFSETQ. The chain's CDR3 is CASSLVDGRPSTGELFF. CDR3 DNA sequence: TGCGCCAGCAGCTTGGTTGACGGGAGACCCAGCACCGGGGAGCTGTTTTTT.

J is TRBJ1-2 and V is TRBV5-1; D is uncertain. CDR1 SGHRS and CDR2 YFSETQ come from the germline V gene. Trimming removed 1 base from V and 0 bases from J, with 7 bases in between. The CDR3 is 14 amino acids. The CDR3 here is CASSLFDTNYGYTF. CDR3 bases: TGCGCCAGCAGCTTGTTCGACACTAACTATGGCTACACCTTC. Using reference TRBV5-1 and TRBJ1-2 for the parts outside the CDR3, the full variable domain is KAGVTQTPRYLIKTRGQQVTLSCSPISGHRSVSWYQQTPGQGLQFLFEYFSETQRNKGNFPGRFSGRQFSNSRSEMNVSTLELGDSALYLCASSLFDTNYGYTFGSGTRLTVV.

The chain uses TRBV6-5 and TRBJ2-2; 8 nucleotides agree with TRBD1. The CDR3 contains 14 residues. Germline V lookup: CDR1 MNHEY, CDR2 SVGAGI. The V and J ends lost 5 bases and 8 bases, in that order; junction bases with no gene match: 7. The CDR3 DNA reads TGTGCCAGCAGTCGGCAGGGGGCATCGGGGGAGCTGTTTTTT. It encodes CASSRQGASGELFF.

This chain links TRBV6-6 with TRBJ2-1; weak D call: TRBD2 (6 bases). The CDR3 spans 14 residues. The V end lost 4 bases, the J end lost 1 base, and 8 bases lay between the germline ends. CDR1 is MNHNY, CDR2 SVGAGI, per germline (reference sequence). CDR3 amino acids: CASSFGGSYNEQFF. The CDR3, as DNA: TGTGCCAGCAGTTTCGGGGGTTCCTACAATGAGCAGTTCTTC.

The V call is TRBV11-2, the J call TRBJ2-3; TRBD1 might be the D (6 bases). V shed 2 bases and J shed 6 bases, with 15 bases lying between them. The V gene's germline CDR1 is SGHAT and CDR2 FQNNGV. This CDR3 is built from 15 residues. The CDR3 reads CASSLLDRLVDTQYF. CDR3 coding DNA: TGTGCCAGCAGCTTACTCGACAGGCTCGTGGATACGCAGTATTTT.

CDR3 residues: CASSDWRQGALGTEAFF. The CDR3 region has the DNA TGTGCCAGCAGTGATTGGAGACAGGGGGCGTTGGGCACTGAAGCTTTCTTT. The chain links TRBV25-1 to TRBJ1-1; 10 bases line up with TRBD1. CDR3 length: 17 residues. Germline-derived CDR1 and CDR2 are MGHDK and SYGVNS. V dropped 3 bases and J dropped 4; count of bases not matched to a gene: 11.

This chain uses TRBV10-3 with TRBJ2-2, with a weak D call TRBD2 (5 bases). This CDR3 is built from 13 residues. Germline-derived CDR1 and CDR2 are ENHRY and SYGVKD. Trimming shortened V by 9 bases and J by 5 bases, and 13 bases separated the two germline ends. This chain's CDR3 is CAMAEGVTGELFF. The CDR3 coding sequence is TGTGCCATGGCCGAGGGTGTAACCGGGGAGCTGTTTTTT.

J is TRBJ1-1 and V is TRBV5-6, with TRBD1 as a possible D gene (6 bases). V was clipped by 5 bases and J by 3 bases, with 14 bases between them. CDR3 length equals 14 residues. In germline, CDR1 is SGHDT, CDR2 YYEEEE. The CDR3 DNA follows: TGTGCCAGCAGTACAGGGCAGGTCGACACTGAAGCTTTCTTT. Translating gives CASSTGQVDTEAFF. Looking up the rest from reference TRBV5-6 and TRBJ1-1 gives the full variable domain: DAGVTQSPTHLIKTRGQQVTLRCSPKSGHDTVSWYQQALGQGPQFIFQYYEEEERQRGNFPDRFSGHQFPNYSSELNVNALLLGDSALYLCASSTGQVDTEAFFGQGTRLTVV.

The chain uses TRBV2 and TRBJ1-5; 8 bases align to TRBD1. Germline CDR1 is SNHLY and CDR2 is FYNNEI. The CDR3 consists of 15 residues. V gave up 4 bases and J gave up 10 bases; unmatched junction bases: 12. The CDR3 DNA sequence: TGTGCCAGCAGTGTCTCCGGACAGGGATTCAGCCCCCAGCATTTT. It codes for CASSVSGQGFSPQHF.

This clone was detected only a few times. V is TRBV10-1 and J is TRBJ1-3, with 10 bases that match TRBD1. This CDR3 is built from 17 residues. V lost 4 bases, J lost 3 bases, and 9 bases stayed unmatched. Germline values: CDR1 WNHNN, CDR2 SYGVQD (reference sequence). The CDR3 coding sequence is TGCGCCAGCAGTGGCCGGTTGACAGGGGGCATTGGAAACACCATATATTTT. Protein sequence: CASSGRLTGGIGNTIYF.

The chain links TRBV6-5 to TRBJ1-4, with D possibly matching TRBD1 (6 bases). The V gene lost 6 bases and the J gene lost 2 bases, with 7 bases spanning the gap. Germline V gene lookup returns CDR1 MNHEY and CDR2 SVGAGI. The CDR3 has 13 residues. The CDR3 is CASRDSTNEKLFF. The CDR3 bases are TGTGCCAGCAGGGACAGCACTAATGAAAAACTGTTTTTT.

The rearrangement uses TRBV25-1 and TRBJ1-5; perhaps TRBD1 as D (6 bases). Trimming stripped 4 bases from V and 0 bases from J, with 10 bases between. Germline assignment: CDR1 MGHDK and CDR2 SYGVNS. This CDR3 has 15 amino acids. The CDR3 here is CASSVDSYSNQPQHF. The CDR3 DNA follows: TGTGCCAGCAGTGTGGACAGTTATAGCAATCAGCCCCAGCATTTT.

The CDR3 DNA is TGTGCCAGCAGTTACGGTAGTGAAGCTAATGAAAAACTGTTTTTT. This sequence encodes CASSYGSEANEKLFF. This chain uses TRBV6-7 with TRBJ1-4; D is undetermined. TRBV6-7 belongs to the ORF category, with a function that is uncertain. V lost 2 bases to trimming and J lost 3 bases, with 10 bases between them. This CDR3 is 15 amino acids long.

The chain combines TRBV6-5 with TRBJ2-5; D call uncertain. In germline, CDR1 is MNHEY, CDR2 SVGAGI. V was shortened by 7 bases and J by 4 bases, with 16 bases between the two germline ends. The CDR3 is made up of 14 amino acids. CDR3 sequence (DNA): TGTGCCAGCACCCAACCAGGTCGTGGAGAGACCCAGTACTTC. Encoded protein: CASTQPGRGETQYF.